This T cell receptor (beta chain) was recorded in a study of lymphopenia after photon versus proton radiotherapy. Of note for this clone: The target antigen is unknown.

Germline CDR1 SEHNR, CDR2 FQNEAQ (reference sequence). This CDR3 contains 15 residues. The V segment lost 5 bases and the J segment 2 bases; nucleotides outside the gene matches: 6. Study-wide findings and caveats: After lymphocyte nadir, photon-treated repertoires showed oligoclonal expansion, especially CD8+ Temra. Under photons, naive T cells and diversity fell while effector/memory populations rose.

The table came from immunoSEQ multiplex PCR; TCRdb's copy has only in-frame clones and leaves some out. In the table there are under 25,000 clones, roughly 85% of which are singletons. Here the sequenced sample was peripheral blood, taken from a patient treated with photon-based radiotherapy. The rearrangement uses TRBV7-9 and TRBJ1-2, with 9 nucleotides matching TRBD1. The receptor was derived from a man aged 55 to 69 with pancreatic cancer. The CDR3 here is CASSDGTGINYGYTF. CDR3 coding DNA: TGTGCCAGCAGCGACGGGACAGGGATCAACTATGGCTACACCTTC.